The following is a T cell receptor beta chain sequence with its context. The record originates from a study of blood T cell repertoires in COVID-19. Study at large: Researchers got acute and convalescent COVID-19 samples from the United States, Italy and Spain. T cells, B-cell-depleted T cells, or PBMCs supplied cDNA or gDNA.

Germline CDR1 and CDR2: LNHDA and SQIVND (reference sequence). The CDR3 has 14 amino acids. V was clipped by 1 base and J by 6 bases, with 10 bases between them. Original methodology: Amplification of reference gene primers was used by the study to estimate nucleated cell counts. TCRdb's table, derived via immunoSEQ multiplex PCR, lists solely in-frame clones and lacks some. The V and J calls and clone size were taken over from that table, and D and trimming were inferred from the DNA. Of over 150,000 clones listed, 75% to 85% are singletons. This chain connects TRBV19 to TRBJ2-1, with D possibly being TRBD2 (5 bases). This TCR was recovered from a woman aged 60-75 years with COVID-19, enrolled during active disease. Sequenced sample: peripheral blood. The CDR3 bases are TGTGCCAGTAGTATAGTCCTAGCCGGCAATGAGCAGTTCTTC. Protein sequence: CASSIVLAGNEQFF. The entire variable domain, with the rest obtained from reference TRBV19 and TRBJ2-1, is as follows: DGGITQSPKYLFRKEGQNVTLSCEQNLNHDAMYWYRQDPGQGLRLIYYSQIVNDFQKGDIAEGYSVSREKKESFPLTVTSAQKNPTAFYLCASSIVLAGNEQFFGPGTRLTVL.